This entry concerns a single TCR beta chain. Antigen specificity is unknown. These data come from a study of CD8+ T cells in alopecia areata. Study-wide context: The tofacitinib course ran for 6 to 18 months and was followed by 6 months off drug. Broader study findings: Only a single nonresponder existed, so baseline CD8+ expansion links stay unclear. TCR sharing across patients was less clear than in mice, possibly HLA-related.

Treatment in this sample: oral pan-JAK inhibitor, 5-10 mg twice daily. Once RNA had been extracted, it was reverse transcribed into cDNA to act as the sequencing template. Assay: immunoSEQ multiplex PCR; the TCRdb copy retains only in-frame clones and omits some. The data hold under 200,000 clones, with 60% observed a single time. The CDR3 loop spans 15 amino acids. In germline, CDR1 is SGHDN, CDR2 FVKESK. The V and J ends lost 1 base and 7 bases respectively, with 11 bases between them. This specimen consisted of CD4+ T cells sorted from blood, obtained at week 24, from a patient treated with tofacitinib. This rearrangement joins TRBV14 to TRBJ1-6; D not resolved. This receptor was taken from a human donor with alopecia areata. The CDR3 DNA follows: TGTGCCAGCAGCCAAGTCGGGCCGCCGAATTCACCCCTCCACTTT. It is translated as CASSQVGPPNSPLHF.